These 23 T cell receptor beta chains came from one sample sequenced in a study of blood T cell repertoires in COVID-19. Sequencing used immunoSEQ multiplex PCR; TCRdb keeps in-frame clones, though not all of them. The repertoire includes 330,000 or so clones, roughly 90% of them detected once, and about 0.94% sits in the top ten. Material for sequencing was PBMCs or T cells enriched from blood (not recorded which). The receptors were gathered from a woman aged 25 to 45 who had been exposed to COVID-19.

This sequence joins TRBV7-3 and TRBJ2-1; 12 nucleotides match TRBD2. Germline loops: CDR1 SGHTA, CDR2 FQGTGA. Germline trimming cut 2 bases from V and 9 bases from J; bases unmatched to any gene: 5. This CDR3 region has 15 residues. The CDR3 sequence is CASSLQTSGRGEQFF. Written as DNA, the CDR3 is TGTGCCAGCAGCTTACAGACTAGCGGGAGAGGTGAGCAGTTCTTC.

The genes are TRBV27 and TRBJ2-3, with D uncertain. Looked up from germline, CDR1 is MNHEY and CDR2 is SMNVEV (reference sequence). This CDR3 has 15 amino acids. Trimming removed 5 bases at V and 0 bases at J, with 12 bases between. CDR3 sequence: CASSTRPRSTDTQYF. In nucleotides, the CDR3 is TGTGCCAGCAGTACCAGGCCTCGAAGCACAGATACGCAGTATTTT.

The rearrangement joins TRBV19 to TRBJ1-2; 8 nucleotides agree with TRBD1. V was clipped by 4 bases and J by 4 bases; unmatched bases: 14. This CDR3 is 17 amino acids long. The germline V gene encodes CDR1 LNHDA and CDR2 SQIVND (reference sequence). The CDR3 is CASSSWPSRGPGYGYTF. CDR3 DNA: TGTGCCAGTAGTAGTTGGCCGTCCAGGGGGCCTGGCTATGGCTACACCTTC.

The rearrangement joins TRBV9 to TRBJ1-4; D is uncertain. From germline, CDR1 is SGDLS and CDR2 YYNGEE. V was pared by 4 bases and J by 7 bases, with 8 bases between. CDR3 length: 12 amino acids. The CDR3 loop reads CASSLTGEKLFF. Written as DNA, the CDR3 is TGTGCCAGCAGCCTGACGGGTGAAAAACTGTTTTTT.

This chain links TRBV9 with TRBJ2-1, with 7 positions matching TRBD2. Germline CDR1 is SGDLS and CDR2 is YYNGEE. The CDR3 length is 13 residues. Trimming removed 4 bases from V and 9 bases from J; junction bases left unmatched: 7. Written as DNA, the CDR3 is TGTGCCAGCAGCCTCGACGGGGGGATTGAGCAGTTCTTC. This codes for CASSLDGGIEQFF.

In nucleotides, the CDR3 is TGTGCCAGCAGCGTAGATCCCGGTCGGGGGACTGAAGCTTTCTTT. Translating it yields CASSVDPGRGTEAFF. The chain carries TRBV9 and TRBJ1-1, with D tentatively TRBD1 (5 bases). Germline V CDR1 and CDR2: SGDLS, YYNGEE. The germline V and J ends were trimmed by 0 bases and 5 bases, with 14 bases remaining between them. The CDR3 is made up of 15 amino acids.

The chain has TRBV9 and TRBJ1-1, with D hard to call. Deletions cut 0 bases from V and 1 base from J, with 10 bases between. The CDR3 length is 15 residues. CDR1 is SGDLS and CDR2 is YYNGEE in the germline V gene. For the CDR3, the DNA is TGTGCCAGCAGCGTAGGTGGCAAGTGGAACACTGAAGCTTTCTTT. Its protein product is CASSVGGKWNTEAFF.

The V call is TRBV30, the J call TRBJ1-2, with D hard to call. V was clipped by 4 bases and J by 8 bases, with 17 bases between them. This CDR3 has 13 residues. Germline V gene data show CDR1 as GTSNPN and CDR2 as SVGIG (reference sequence). The CDR3 sequence: CAWTLGGLPGYTF. The DNA for the CDR3 is TGTGCCTGGACCCTAGGAGGCCTTCCGGGCTACACCTTC.

The gene calls are TRBV30 and TRBJ2-1, with 10 bases matching TRBD2. V lost 8 bases and J lost 0; bases outside the gene matches: 7. Germline loops: CDR1 GTSNPN, CDR2 SVGIG (reference sequence). There are 15 residues in the CDR3. This CDR3 reads CAGGTSASSYNEQFF. The CDR3, as DNA: TGTGCCGGAGGGACTAGCGCTTCCTCCTACAATGAGCAGTTCTTC.

The V gene is TRBV30, the J gene TRBJ2-3; 7 nucleotides match TRBD1. Trimming removed 3 bases from V and 3 bases from J; junction bases left unmatched: 6. Germline V gene lookup returns CDR1 GTSNPN and CDR2 SVGIG (reference sequence). This CDR3 is 14 amino acids long. CDR3 in amino acids: CAWSATGVTDTQYF. The CDR3 DNA sequence: TGTGCCTGGAGCGCTACAGGGGTTACAGATACGCAGTATTTT. Variable domain in full (rest from reference TRBV30 and TRBJ2-3): SQTIHQWPATLVQPVGSPLSLECTVEGTSNPNLYWYRQAAGRGLQLLFYSVGIGQISSEVPQNLSASRPQDRQFILSSKKLLLSDSGFYLCAWSATGVTDTQYFGPGTRLTVL.

This clone was seen just once. V usage is TRBV5-1 and J usage is TRBJ2-1, with TRBD2 identical over 8 bases. The length of the CDR3 is 16 residues. The V gene end was trimmed by 2 bases and the J gene end by 2 bases; junction bases not matched to a gene: 6. Per germline, CDR1 SGHRS and CDR2 YFSETQ. DNA for the CDR3: TGCGCCAGCAGCTTAGGTTTGGGACTAGCCTACAATGAGCAGTTCTTC. Protein: CASSLGLGLAYNEQFF.

The V gene is TRBV5-4, the J gene TRBJ1-1; TRBD1 might be the D (6 bases). Trimming took off 2 bases at V and 0 bases at J, with 14 bases between the two ends. The CDR3 loop spans 16 amino acids. Germline V gives CDR1 SGHNT, CDR2 YYREEE (reference sequence). CDR3 bases: TGTGCCAGCAGCTTCGGGGGGCGGCAGATGAACACTGAAGCTTTCTTT. Protein: CASSFGGRQMNTEAFF.

The chain carries TRBV6-5 and TRBJ2-7; D call uncertain. Germline loops: CDR1 MNHEY, CDR2 SVGAGI. The CDR3 spans 11 residues. The ends were cut back, 10 bases at V and 4 bases at J, with 11 bases in the middle. CDR3 protein: CATRQYYEQYF. CDR3 in DNA: TGTGCCACCCGACAATATTACGAGCAGTACTTC.

The chain recombines TRBV6-5 with TRBJ2-2, with TRBD2 matching 9 bases. CDR1 is MNHEY, CDR2 SVGAGI, per germline. The J segment lost 6 bases and the V segment lost 11 bases, leaving 7 bases of the junction unmatched. CDR3 length: 13 amino acids. CDR3: CAASGTSAGELFF. CDR3 bases: TGTGCCGCTAGCGGGACGTCAGCCGGGGAGCTGTTTTTT.

J is TRBJ2-1 and V is TRBV6-2 or TRBV6-3, with 9 bases fitting TRBD1. The CDR3 covers 15 residues. CDR1 is MNHEY, CDR2 SVGEGT, per germline. The J segment lost 6 bases and the V segment lost 2 bases, leaving 5 bases of the junction unmatched. CDR3 DNA sequence: TGTGCCAGCAGTTACATACAGGGGGCCCCCAATGAGCAGTTCTTC. This gives the protein CASSYIQGAPNEQFF.

There are a few counts of this clone. The rearrangement links TRBV23-1 to TRBJ1-5; D unclear. TRBV23-1 is noted as an ORF with a role that remains uncertain. Between the trimmed V and J ends, which lost 2 bases and 3 bases, there was a span of 8 bases. The CDR3 contains 14 residues. CDR3 amino acids: CASSQGLDNQPQHF. Here the CDR3 DNA reads TGCGCCAGCAGTCAAGGACTGGACAATCAGCCCCAGCATTTT.

The rearrangement joins TRBV9 to TRBJ2-1, with D maybe TRBD2 (5 bases). V was shortened by 4 bases and J by 10 bases, with 15 bases between the two germline ends. The CDR3 runs 13 residues. CDR1 SGDLS and CDR2 YYNGEE come from the germline V gene. CDR3 DNA: TGTGCCAGCAGCATAATACAGACGGGGGAGCAGTTCTTC. Its translation: CASSIIQTGEQFF.

This clone was seen once. This rearrangement joins TRBV11-2 to TRBJ2-1; 8 bases match TRBD2. Germline CDR1 and CDR2: SGHAT and FQNNGV. V lost 1 base to trimming and J lost 8 bases; unmatched junction nucleotides: 4. The CDR3 covers 14 residues. The CDR3 protein is CASSLAGRGHEQFF. DNA of the CDR3: TGTGCCAGCAGCTTAGCCGGGAGGGGACATGAGCAGTTCTTC.

The CDR3 loop reads CASSLKTFRGGETQYF. Written as DNA, the CDR3 is TGTGCCAGCAGTCTTAAAACGTTCCGAGGGGGAGAGACCCAGTACTTC. The chain carries TRBV28 and TRBJ2-5, with D possibly matching TRBD1 (6 bases). Germline V CDR1 and CDR2: MDHEN, SYDVKM. The CDR3 is 16 amino acids. Trimming removed 5 bases at V and 4 bases at J, with 20 bases between.

The V call is TRBV6-5, the J call TRBJ2-5; 9 bases are a match to TRBD2. V lost 2 bases, J lost 7 bases, and 8 bases stayed unmatched. Germline-derived CDR1 and CDR2 are MNHEY and SVGAGI. There are 15 residues in the CDR3. CDR3 loop: CASSYGGRGQRTQYF. The CDR3 nucleotides read TGTGCCAGCAGTTACGGCGGGAGGGGACAAAGGACCCAGTACTTC.

The sample holds a few counts of this clone. The chain employs TRBV19 and TRBJ1-6; 8 positions match TRBD1. CDR3 length equals 18 residues. After removal of 7 bases from V and 0 bases from J, the junction contained 11 bases not matched to a gene. The germline V gene has CDR1 LNHDA and CDR2 SQIVND (reference sequence). For the CDR3, the DNA is TGTGCCAGTACCCCGACAGGGGATCCGAGCTCCTATAATTCACCCCTCCACTTT. This encodes CASTPTGDPSSYNSPLHF.

This clone showed up just once. The chain couples TRBV7-8 to TRBJ1-2, with no clear D. V dropped 2 bases and J dropped 4 bases, with 14 bases sitting between them. Germline assignment: CDR1 SGHVS and CDR2 FQNEAQ. The CDR3 runs to 15 residues. CDR3 nucleotides: TGTGCCAGCAGCTTATCTGGCAACCCAGGCTATGGCTACACCTTC. It specifies CASSLSGNPGYGYTF.

The chain recombines TRBV5-1 with TRBJ2-7; a weak D match, TRBD1 (6 bases). Germline V lookup: CDR1 SGHRS, CDR2 YFSETQ. The CDR3 covers 16 residues. Trimming took off 2 bases at V and 2 bases at J, with 17 bases between the two ends. The CDR3 DNA reads TGCGCCAGCAGCTTCCAGACCGGGACACGGCCCTACGAGCAGTACTTC. Its protein product is CASSFQTGTRPYEQYF.